One and the same sample provided the 26 T cell receptor beta chains below, sequenced in a study of cytomegalovirus exposure and HLA in healthy donors. The PCR employed 60 Vbeta primers together with 13 Jbeta primers. Here immunoSEQ multiplex PCR was the method, and the copy in TCRdb shows in-frame clones only, minus some. Among over 150,000 clones, around three quarters were seen once, and the ten largest hold less than 4.5%. The sequenced sample was PBMCs. All receptors come from a man aged 30 to 45 in good health and CMV-seropositive.

The J gene is TRBJ1-5, the V gene TRBV5-1, with D perhaps TRBD1 (5 bases). The CDR3 spans 15 residues. From germline, CDR1 is SGHRS and CDR2 YFSETQ. Trimming took off 0 bases at V and 5 bases at J, with 12 bases between the two ends. CDR3 sequence reads: CASSLVGRGDQPQHF. Written as DNA, the CDR3 is TGCGCCAGCAGCTTGGTGGGGAGGGGTGATCAGCCCCAGCATTTT.

This clone was seen only a few times. This chain uses TRBV7-3 with TRBJ2-5, with D unclear. In germline, CDR1 is SGHTA, CDR2 FQGTGA. V lost 5 bases to trimming and J lost 4 bases, with 5 bases between them. The CDR3 totals 11 residues. CDR3 sequence (DNA): TGTGCCAGCAGCGCCGGAGAGACCCAGTACTTC. This encodes CASSAGETQYF.

On this clone: The same CDR3 also results from other DNA sequences found in this sample. V gene TRBV30 combines with J gene TRBJ2-5; no reliable D call. This CDR3 is built from 13 residues. V lost 0 bases and J lost 1, with 6 bases in between. Germline V gene data show CDR1 as GTSNPN and CDR2 as SVGIG (reference sequence). The CDR3 here is CAWSVGIQETQYF. For the CDR3, the DNA is TGTGCCTGGAGTGTGGGCATCCAAGAGACCCAGTACTTC.

The rearrangement links TRBV6-6 to TRBJ2-3; TRBD2 agrees at 7 bases. Germline values: CDR1 MNHNY, CDR2 SVGAGI (reference sequence). With 6 bases clipped from V and 0 bases from J, the junction kept 3 bases outside the gene matches. The CDR3 length is 14 residues. The CDR3 is CASSLGGSTDTQYF. DNA of the CDR3: TGTGCCAGCAGCCTCGGGGGGAGCACAGATACGCAGTATTTT.

This sequence joins TRBV18 and TRBJ1-5; the D gene is possibly TRBD1 (6 bases). Germline V gives CDR1 KGHSH, CDR2 LQKENI. V was cut by 5 bases and J by 4 bases, with 9 bases left in between. The CDR3 contains 13 residues. As DNA, the CDR3 is TGTGCCAGCTCAGGGGGCCCTAATCAGCCCCAGCATTTT. Its translation: CASSGGPNQPQHF.

This clone was counted only a few times. The chain joins TRBV4-3 to TRBJ2-7; possibly TRBD2 for D (5 bases). CDR1 is LGHNA and CDR2 is YSLEER in the germline V gene. V was cut by 1 base and J by 4 bases, with 8 bases left in between. There are 13 residues in the CDR3. The CDR3 DNA follows: TGCGCCAGCAGCCAAGTTCGGGGATACGAGCAGTACTTC. Translated: CASSQVRGYEQYF.

The count of this clone is one. V and J are TRBV4-1 and TRBJ2-3; 8 bases are shared with TRBD2. This CDR3 region has 12 residues. CDR1 MGHRA and CDR2 YSYEKL come from the germline V gene. J gave up 9 bases and V 1 base, and 0 bases lay outside the gene matches. The CDR3 coding sequence is TGCGCCAGCAGCCAAGTAGCGGGAACGCAGTATTTT. Residues: CASSQVAGTQYF.

V gene TRBV5-5 combines with J gene TRBJ2-7; tentative D call: TRBD1 (5 bases). From germline, CDR1 is SGHKS and CDR2 YYEKEE (reference sequence). The CDR3 totals 14 residues. V was pared by 0 bases and J by 1 base, with 8 bases between. CDR3 bases: TGTGCCAGCAGCTTGGAGGGGTCTTCCTACGAGCAGTACTTC. It yields the protein CASSLEGSSYEQYF.

In this sample, this clone turned up a few times. This chain connects TRBV9 to TRBJ2-1, with 9 bases aligning to TRBD2. The trim removed 0 bases at V and 3 bases at J, leaving 4 bases unmatched. CDR3 length equals 16 residues. CDR1 is SGDLS, CDR2 YYNGEE, per germline. The DNA of the CDR3 is TGTGCCAGCAGCGTAGTTGGGCGGGGGGGCTACAATGAGCAGTTCTTC. This gives the protein CASSVVGRGGYNEQFF. The variable domain in full, completed from reference TRBV9 and TRBJ2-1, reads DSGVTQTPKHLITATGQRVTLRCSPRSGDLSVYWYQQSLDQGLQFLIQYYNGEERAKGNILERFSAQQFPDLHSELNLSSLELGDSALYFCASSVVGRGGYNEQFFGPGTRLTVL.

The chain joins TRBV29-1 to TRBJ2-3; no clear D. The CDR3 has 13 amino acids. Trimming removed 4 bases at V and 3 bases at J, with 11 bases between. CDR1 and CDR2 (germline): SQVTM, ANQGSEA. CDR3 nucleotides: TGCAGCGTTGTCGGCAGGTTGACAGATACGCAGTATTTT. Protein: CSVVGRLTDTQYF.

The gene calls are TRBV5-1 and TRBJ2-3, with 10 bases fitting TRBD2. This CDR3 comprises 17 residues. The V and J ends lost 4 bases and 6 bases, in that order; junction bases with no gene match: 14. Germline values: CDR1 SGHRS, CDR2 YFSETQ. CDR3 DNA sequence: TGCGCCAGCAGCCTCCGTGGAGCGGGGGGGCCAAGGGATACGCAGTATTTT. Translating it yields CASSLRGAGGPRDTQYF.

The chain links TRBV28 to TRBJ2-7; 8 bases fit TRBD1. Unmatched junction bases numbered 11, after V lost 7 bases and J lost 6 bases. Germline CDR1 reads MDHEN; CDR2 reads SYDVKM. CDR3 length: 14 amino acids. In DNA, the CDR3 is TGTGCCAGCATCAACCGGGACAGGAGGTCCGAGCAGTACTTC. This sequence encodes CASINRDRRSEQYF.

This chain uses TRBV5-4 with TRBJ2-1; a possible D gene is TRBD1 (6 bases). Germline V gives CDR1 SGHNT, CDR2 YYREEE (reference sequence). The CDR3 runs to 14 residues. Trimming shortened V by 4 bases and J by 6 bases, and 14 bases separated the two germline ends. CDR3 nucleotides: TGTGCCAGCAGCCAAGGGACAAAGCCCAATGAGCAGTTCTTC. It yields the protein CASSQGTKPNEQFF.

The chain links TRBV5-1 to TRBJ1-3; perhaps TRBD1 as D (6 bases). Trimming removed 4 bases at V and 8 bases at J, with 13 bases between. The germline V gene has CDR1 SGHRS and CDR2 YFSETQ. This CDR3 is 13 amino acids long. The CDR3, as DNA: TGCGCCAGCAGCCTGGGACAAAGAGACACCATATATTTT. This codes for CASSLGQRDTIYF.

This rearrangement joins TRBV19 to TRBJ2-7; 9 nucleotides match TRBD1. V lost 5 bases, J lost 6 bases, and 8 bases stayed unmatched. CDR1 and CDR2 from the germline V gene are LNHDA and SQIVND (reference sequence). The CDR3 has 14 amino acids. CDR3 in amino acids: CASSSRDRAFEQYF. The CDR3 nucleotides read TGTGCCAGTAGTTCCCGGGACAGGGCCTTCGAGCAGTACTTC.

V usage is TRBV28 and J usage is TRBJ2-1; tentatively, D is TRBD1 (7 bases). V lost 8 bases, J lost 4 bases, and 15 bases lay in between. The germline CDR1 and CDR2 sequences are MDHEN and SYDVKM. CDR3 length: 14 residues. This CDR3 is CASGGTDPYNEQFF. CDR3 bases: TGTGCCAGCGGGGGGACAGACCCTTACAATGAGCAGTTCTTC.

V usage is TRBV28 and J usage is TRBJ2-3; 8 bases agree with TRBD2. Losses at the gene ends were 8 bases for V and 7 bases for J; bases not matched to a gene: 14. Germline-derived CDR1 and CDR2 are MDHEN and SYDVKM. This CDR3 is 15 amino acids long. CDR3 nucleotide sequence: TGTGCCAGCCATACCCCAGCGGGGGCGAGGAATACGCAGTATTTT. Protein: CASHTPAGARNTQYF.

The rearrangement uses TRBV6-6 and TRBJ2-7; D is unclear. V lost 2 bases and J lost 0, with 8 bases in between. Germline assignment: CDR1 MNHNY and CDR2 SVGAGI (reference sequence). This CDR3 comprises 14 residues. The CDR3 coding sequence is TGTGCCAGCAGTTACCGCCCAGACTCCTACGAGCAGTACTTC. Its translation: CASSYRPDSYEQYF.

V gene TRBV5-4 combines with J gene TRBJ2-3; tentatively, D is TRBD2 (6 bases). This CDR3 spans 15 amino acids. V was shortened by 4 bases and J by 3 bases, with 15 bases between the two germline ends. Germline V gives CDR1 SGHNT, CDR2 YYREEE (reference sequence). This chain's CDR3 is CASSPDRGITDTQYF. The CDR3 nucleotides are TGTGCCAGCAGCCCCGACCGGGGGATAACAGATACGCAGTATTTT.

In its sample, this clone is medium-sized. The chain uses TRBV6-5 and TRBJ2-6; 7 bases fit TRBD2. V gave up 2 bases and J gave up 0 bases; unmatched junction bases: 1. There are 16 residues in the CDR3. Per germline, CDR1 MNHEY and CDR2 SVGAGI. The CDR3 reads CASSYPSGSGANVLTF. CDR3 DNA sequence: TGTGCCAGCAGTTACCCTAGCGGCTCTGGGGCCAACGTCCTGACTTTC.

The rearrangement joins TRBV12-5 to TRBJ2-2; D is unresolved. The CDR3 has 14 amino acids. Trimming took off 0 bases at V and 7 bases at J, with 9 bases between the two ends. CDR1 is LGHNT and CDR2 is FRNRAP in the germline V gene. As DNA, the CDR3 is TGTGCTAGTGGTTTGGTACTATCGGGCGGGGAGCTGTTTTTT. It is translated as CASGLVLSGGELFF. Based on the CDR3 plus reference TRBV12-5 and TRBJ2-2, the full variable domain is DARVTQTPRHKVTEMGQEVTMRCQPILGHNTVFWYRQTMMQGLELLAYFRNRAPLDDSGMPKDRFSAEMPDATLATLKIQPSEPRDSAVYFCASGLVLSGGELFFGEGSRLTVL.

V usage is TRBV11-2 and J usage is TRBJ1-5; possible D gene TRBD1, 6 bases. CDR1 and CDR2 (germline): SGHAT, FQNNGV. CDR3 length: 15 residues. V gave up 5 bases and J gave up 5 bases, with 16 bases separating them. In DNA form, the CDR3 reads TGTGCCAGCAGCCTCGGGGGGCCCGGCGATCAGCCCCAGCATTTT. This gives the protein CASSLGGPGDQPQHF. The whole variable domain, remainder taken from reference TRBV11-2 and TRBJ1-5, is EAGVAQSPRYKIIEKRQSVAFWCNPISGHATLYWYQQILGQGPKLLIQFQNNGVVDDSQLPKDRFSAERLKGVDSTLKIQPAKLEDSAVYLCASSLGGPGDQPQHFGDGTRLSIL.

The chain joins TRBV11-2 to TRBJ1-2; 7 nucleotides match TRBD1. Trimming removed 4 bases from V and 4 bases from J; junction bases left unmatched: 6. The V gene's germline CDR1 is SGHAT and CDR2 FQNNGV. This CDR3 is 14 amino acids long. The CDR3 DNA reads as TGTGCCAGCAGCTGGGGGGACAGACCCTATGGCTACACCTTC. Its translation: CASSWGDRPYGYTF.

The chain recombines TRBV6-5 with TRBJ1-5; 7 bases are shared with TRBD1. CDR1 MNHEY and CDR2 SVGAGI come from the germline V gene. CDR3 length: 13 residues. V dropped 8 bases and J dropped 8; count of bases not matched to a gene: 9. Here the CDR3 reads CASGETGMEPQHF. The CDR3 DNA reads as TGTGCCAGCGGCGAGACAGGGATGGAGCCCCAGCATTTT.

This sequence joins TRBV6-5 and TRBJ2-1; 10 bases match TRBD2. The CDR3 has 15 residues. The germline V gene encodes CDR1 MNHEY and CDR2 SVGAGI. With 6 bases clipped from V and 7 bases from J, the junction kept 9 bases outside the gene matches. CDR3 sequence: CASSRTSGGLNEQFF. CDR3 DNA sequence: TGTGCCAGCAGCCGGACTAGCGGAGGACTGAATGAGCAGTTCTTC.

This chain joins TRBV19 and TRBJ1-5; D remains unclear. V was pared by 3 bases and J by 6 bases, with 12 bases between. Germline CDR1 LNHDA, CDR2 SQIVND (reference sequence). The CDR3 loop spans 14 amino acids. DNA for the CDR3: TGTGCCAGTAGTATGTCTGCTCGGAGTCAGCCCCAGCATTTT. Translation gives CASSMSARSQPQHF.